Detailed here is one T cell receptor (beta chain). What it recognizes is unknown. Libraries were prepared by immunoSEQ multiplex PCR; TCRdb keeps only in-frame clonotypes and omits some of them. Altogether more than 20,000 clones are present, about three fifths being singletons, with the ten largest covering 8% to 13%. Trimming left V 3 bases short and J 8 bases short, with 10 bases between. The CDR3 totals 13 residues. The unexposed donors gave CD4+ T cells in about 2010-2018, prior to COVID-19. Isolation of CD4+ T cells took place after about 9 days in culture. Testing used SARS-CoV-2 S/N and four cold-coronavirus spikes on unexposed-donor CD4+ T cells, cells permitting. PBMCs were plated at a few million per well in IL-2-containing medium. The data were taken from a study of CD4 T cells in relation to SARS-CoV-2 and coronaviruses. Study-wide context: ViraFEST: approximately 10-day antigen culture of PBMCs, then TCR beta CDR3 sequencing. Study conclusions and caveats: Crossreactive clones expanded significantly less to SARS-CoV-2 than monoreactive clones.

The sequenced sample was CD4+ T cells from PBMCs, cultured in vitro. This clonotype was obtained from a human donor in good health. The genes are TRBV12-3 or TRBV12-4 and TRBJ1-4; D might be TRBD1 (5 bases). This CDR3 is CASSLGTGEKLFF. The CDR3 DNA sequence: TGTGCCAGCAGTTTGGGGACGGGGGAAAAACTGTTTTTT.